This T cell receptor (beta chain) was observed in a study of technical replicates of blood from a handful of donors. Clones were sequenced by immunoSEQ multiplex PCR, and TCRdb holds only the in-frame ones, with some missing. The data show around 76,000 clones, 98% seen once. V was shortened by 1 base and J by 0 bases, with 7 bases between the two germline ends. The CDR3 has 14 residues. Per the germline V gene, CDR1 is MNHEY and CDR2 is SMNVEV (reference sequence). This clonotype was obtained from a human donor in good health. Specimen: T cells isolated from PBMCs. The rearrangement links TRBV27 to TRBJ2-7, with D tentatively TRBD1 (5 bases). The CDR3 nucleotides are TGTGCCAGCAGTTTATTAGACAGCTCCTACGAGCAGTACTTC. It translates to CASSLLDSSYEQYF.